This paragraph covers one TCR beta chain sequence. As yet, its antigen is unknown. This clone may be a read error of a much larger clone one base away. These data originate in a study of T cells in Graves' hyperthyroidism and ophthalmopathy. V lost 2 bases, J lost 0 bases, and 10 bases lay in between. The V gene's germline CDR1 is SGHTA and CDR2 FQGNSA. This CDR3 comprises 15 residues. Amplification yielded TCR beta CDR3 regions, with RNA transcripts as the source. Using the HTBI primer set, a first-round RT-PCR was run on the TCR CDR3. TCRdb redid the calling of the multiplex PCR reads with MiXCR, one entry per CDR3 protein. The repertoire consists of 700,000 to 850,000 distinct CDR3 sequences, with 35% occurring once and the leading ten covering less than 35%. General study results and limits: Researchers found most expanded thyroid clonotypes above 0.001 in blood as well. Prediction of ophthalmopathy progression came a median approximately 6 months pre-onset.

Hyperthyroidism was newly diagnosed in patients aged 18 to 65 (duration under 2 months). From more than 9.5 ml of fresh peripheral blood, PBMCs were isolated. The J gene is TRBJ1-1, the V gene TRBV7-2, with D hard to call. This clonotype was obtained from a middle-aged woman with Graves' hyperthyroidism. The sequenced sample was blood. The CDR3: CASSLRGEVNTEAFF. CDR3 nucleotide sequence: TGTGCCAGCAGCTTACGGGGTGAGGTGAACACTGAAGCTTTCTTT.